These T cell receptor beta chains were read from a single sample in a study of control samples from healthy donors and cancer patients. Profiling relied on immunoSEQ multiplex PCR, and the TCRdb table lists in-frame clones only, not all of them. The table for this sample gives under 200,000 clones. Source material: blood. The receptors shown here come from a woman in her 30s in good health. Each CDR3 is given with its conserved first and last residue. D genes are given only for firm matches.

J gene: TRBJ1-2
D gene: TRBD1
V gene: TRBV25-1
CDR3 protein: CASSEGTADPANYGYTF
CDR3 DNA: TGTGCCAGCAGTGAAGGGACAGCGGATCCAGCTAACTATGGCTACACCTTC

J gene: TRBJ2-1
D gene: TRBD1
V gene: TRBV5-5
CDR3 protein: CASSLDRGYKFF
CDR3 DNA: TGTGCCAGCAGCTTGGACAGGGGGTATAAGTTCTTC

J gene: TRBJ1-1
D gene: NA
V gene: TRBV29-1
CDR3 protein: CSFWDGNTEAFF
CDR3 DNA: TGCAGCTTTTGGGACGGGAACACTGAAGCTTTCTTT

J gene: TRBJ2-3
D gene: TRBD1
V gene: TRBV28
CDR3 protein: CASSPSGTGGMYTQYF
CDR3 DNA: TGTGCCAGCAGTCCGTCCGGGACAGGGGGCATGTATACGCAGTATTTT

J gene: TRBJ2-1
D gene: TRBD2
V gene: TRBV19
CDR3 protein: CASSIRAGGPDEQFF
CDR3 DNA: TGTGCCAGTAGTATTAGGGCGGGGGGGCCAGATGAGCAGTTCTTC

J gene: TRBJ1-2
D gene: NA
V gene: TRBV6-5
CDR3 protein: CASGFPGDGYTF
CDR3 DNA: TGTGCCAGCGGATTCCCCGGGGACGGCTACACCTTC

J gene: TRBJ2-7
D gene: NA
V gene: TRBV10-3
CDR3 protein: CAISEIAVIRPGHFFYEQYF
CDR3 DNA: TGTGCCATCAGTGAGATTGCGGTTATACGTCCGGGACACTTTTTTTACGAGCAGTACTTC

J gene: TRBJ1-4
D gene: NA
V gene: TRBV28
CDR3 protein: CASSSPGTNEKLFF
CDR3 DNA: TGTGCCAGCAGTTCCCCTGGCACTAATGAAAAACTGTTTTTT

J gene: TRBJ1-3
D gene: NA
V gene: TRBV4-1
CDR3 protein: CASSSQGILSGNTIYF
CDR3 DNA: TGCGCCAGCAGCTCTCAGGGCATACTCTCTGGAAACACCATATATTTT

J gene: TRBJ1-2
D gene: NA
V gene: TRBV4-1
CDR3 protein: CASSPIGRANYGYTF
CDR3 DNA: TGCGCCAGCAGCCCCATTGGAAGGGCCAACTATGGCTACACCTTC

J gene: TRBJ2-3
D gene: TRBD1
V gene: TRBV6-4
CDR3 protein: CASSESGQGGPDTQYF
CDR3 DNA: TGTGCCAGCAGTGAGAGCGGACAGGGAGGTCCAGATACGCAGTATTTT

J gene: TRBJ2-1
D gene: NA
V gene: TRBV27
CDR3 protein: CASSLSWGVYNEQFF
CDR3 DNA: TGTGCCAGCAGTTTATCGTGGGGGGTCTACAATGAGCAGTTCTTC

J gene: TRBJ1-5
D gene: NA
V gene: TRBV5-5
CDR3 protein: CASSLSSNQPQHF
CDR3 DNA: TGTGCCAGCAGCTTGTCAAGTAATCAGCCCCAGCATTTT

J gene: TRBJ1-4
D gene: NA
V gene: TRBV4-1
CDR3 protein: CASSREVANEKLFF
CDR3 DNA: TGCGCCAGCAGCCGGGAGGTCGCGAATGAAAAACTGTTTTTT

J gene: TRBJ2-7
D gene: NA
V gene: TRBV7-9
CDR3 protein: CASSLQGPEQYF
CDR3 DNA: TGTGCCAGCAGCCTACAGGGTCCCGAGCAGTACTTC

J gene: TRBJ1-1
D gene: NA
V gene: TRBV5-1
CDR3 protein: CASSHKINTEAFF
CDR3 DNA: TGCGCCAGCTCGCATAAGATAAACACTGAAGCTTTCTTT

J gene: TRBJ2-3
D gene: TRBD2
V gene: TRBV4-3
CDR3 protein: CASSQGLAGDLLRSTDTQYF
CDR3 DNA: TGCGCCAGCAGCCAAGGTCTAGCGGGGGACCTATTGCGCAGCACAGATACGCAGTATTTT

J gene: TRBJ2-3
D gene: NA
V gene: TRBV5-1
CDR3 protein: CASSLASGYTDTQYF
CDR3 DNA: TGCGCCAGCAGCTTGGCCAGCGGCTACACAGATACGCAGTATTTT

J gene: TRBJ2-2
D gene: TRBD2
V gene: TRBV18
CDR3 protein: CASKTGLANTGELFF
CDR3 DNA: TGTGCCAGCAAGACGGGACTAGCAAACACCGGGGAGCTGTTTTTT

J gene: TRBJ2-5
D gene: NA
V gene: TRBV10-3
CDR3 protein: CAISEGGHQGETQYF
CDR3 DNA: TGTGCCATCAGTGAAGGGGGGCACCAGGGGGAGACCCAGTACTTC

J gene: TRBJ2-3
D gene: NA
V gene: TRBV6-1
CDR3 protein: CASSDGDFPVADTQYF
CDR3 DNA: TGTGCCAGCAGTGACGGGGACTTCCCCGTTGCAGATACGCAGTATTTT

J gene: TRBJ1-1
D gene: NA
V gene: TRBV9
CDR3 protein: CASSSDVDTEAFF
CDR3 DNA: TGTGCCAGCAGCTCAGATGTAGACACTGAAGCTTTCTTT

J gene: TRBJ2-7
D gene: NA
V gene: TRBV7-9
CDR3 protein: CASSRSGRVYEQYF
CDR3 DNA: TGTGCCAGCAGCCGTTCAGGACGTGTCTACGAGCAGTACTTC

J gene: TRBJ1-2
D gene: NA
V gene: TRBV6-6
CDR3 protein: CASRPIQGPNYGYTF
CDR3 DNA: TGTGCCAGCAGGCCAATCCAGGGGCCTAACTATGGCTACACCTTC

J gene: TRBJ1-2
D gene: NA
V gene: TRBV7-8
CDR3 protein: CASGSPRDTLYYGYTF
CDR3 DNA: TGTGCCAGCGGTTCCCCCCGGGACACCCTTTACTATGGCTACACCTTC

J gene: TRBJ1-1
D gene: TRBD1
V gene: TRBV5-8
CDR3 protein: CASSFDRVVTEAFF
CDR3 DNA: TGTGCCAGCAGCTTCGACAGGGTGGTCACTGAAGCTTTCTTT

J gene: TRBJ1-1
D gene: NA
V gene: TRBV4-1
CDR3 protein: CASSQDRRVVRAFF
CDR3 DNA: TGCGCCAGCAGCCAAGACCGTCGGGTAGTTCGGGCTTTCTTT

J gene: TRBJ1-3
D gene: NA
V gene: TRBV28
CDR3 protein: CASSLRGLLSGNTIYF
CDR3 DNA: TGTGCCAGCAGTTTACGGGGGCTCCTCTCTGGAAACACCATATATTTT

J gene: TRBJ1-4
D gene: TRBD1
V gene: TRBV24-1
CDR3 protein: CASVIPTGDEDEKLFF
CDR3 DNA: TGTGCCAGCGTTATTCCCACAGGGGACGAAGACGAAAAACTGTTTTTT

J gene: TRBJ1-2
D gene: NA
V gene: TRBV18
CDR3 protein: CASSPDAGPGYTF
CDR3 DNA: TGTGCCAGCTCGCCCGATGCGGGCCCAGGCTACACCTTC

J gene: TRBJ2-3
D gene: NA
V gene: TRBV3-1/TRBV3-2
CDR3 protein: CASSQEYERASDTQYF
CDR3 DNA: TGTGCCAGCAGCCAAGAATACGAGCGGGCTTCAGATACGCAGTATTTT

J gene: TRBJ2-6
D gene: TRBD1
V gene: TRBV5-1
CDR3 protein: CASSPPGTGLSGANVLTF
CDR3 DNA: TGCGCCAGCAGCCCCCCCGGGACAGGCCTCTCTGGGGCCAACGTCCTGACTTTC

J gene: TRBJ1-1
D gene: NA
V gene: TRBV7-2
CDR3 protein: CASSFRAGAGTEAFF
CDR3 DNA: TGTGCCAGCAGCTTCCGAGCGGGGGCGGGCACTGAAGCTTTCTTT

J gene: TRBJ1-2
D gene: NA
V gene: TRBV6-5
CDR3 protein: CASSQGRTLGGYTF
CDR3 DNA: TGTGCCAGCAGTCAGGGACGGACCTTGGGTGGCTACACCTTC

J gene: TRBJ1-4
D gene: TRBD1
V gene: TRBV5-1
CDR3 protein: CASRNSGTVTATNEKLFF
CDR3 DNA: TGCGCCAGCAGAAACTCCGGGACAGTAACTGCAACTAATGAAAAACTGTTTTTT

J gene: TRBJ1-1
D gene: TRBD1
V gene: TRBV4-2
CDR3 protein: CASSQGGQGVTEAFF
CDR3 DNA: TGTGCCAGCAGCCAAGGTGGCCAGGGGGTAACTGAAGCTTTCTTT

J gene: TRBJ2-5
D gene: NA
V gene: TRBV12-3/TRBV12-4
CDR3 protein: CASSIGVQETQYF
CDR3 DNA: TGTGCCAGCAGTATCGGGGTCCAAGAGACCCAGTACTTC

J gene: TRBJ2-7
D gene: NA
V gene: TRBV6-6
CDR3 protein: CASSTGGSGSYEQYF
CDR3 DNA: TGTGCCAGCAGCACGGGGGGCTCAGGGTCCTACGAGCAGTACTTC

J gene: TRBJ2-3
D gene: NA
V gene: TRBV6-2/TRBV6-3
CDR3 protein: CASSYSTDNLYPSTDTQYF
CDR3 DNA: TGTGCCAGCAGTTACTCGACGGACAACCTATATCCTAGCACAGATACGCAGTATTTT

J gene: TRBJ2-1
D gene: TRBD1
V gene: TRBV15
CDR3 protein: CATSRDTKGTGSSYNEQFF
CDR3 DNA: TGTGCCACCAGCAGAGATACTAAGGGGACAGGTAGCTCCTACAATGAGCAGTTCTTC

J gene: TRBJ2-1
D gene: NA
V gene: TRBV5-4
CDR3 protein: CASSLSAGSSYNEQFF
CDR3 DNA: TGTGCCAGCAGCTTGTCCGCGGGCAGCTCCTACAATGAGCAGTTCTTC

J gene: TRBJ1-1
D gene: TRBD1
V gene: TRBV7-6
CDR3 protein: CASSLTGVTEAFF
CDR3 DNA: TGTGCCAGCAGCTTAACAGGGGTCACTGAAGCTTTCTTT

J gene: TRBJ2-7
D gene: TRBD2
V gene: TRBV29-1
CDR3 protein: CSVDGLAGSYEQYF
CDR3 DNA: TGCAGCGTCGACGGGTTAGCGGGGTCCTACGAGCAGTACTTC

J gene: TRBJ1-4
D gene: NA
V gene: TRBV4-3
CDR3 protein: CASSQDLGQGNEKLFF
CDR3 DNA: TGCGCCAGCAGCCAAGATCTAGGCCAGGGGAATGAAAAACTGTTTTTT

J gene: TRBJ1-5
D gene: TRBD1
V gene: TRBV2
CDR3 protein: CASRTGRNQPQHF
CDR3 DNA: TGTGCCAGCAGGACAGGGAGGAATCAGCCCCAGCATTTT

J gene: TRBJ1-5
D gene: NA
V gene: TRBV27
CDR3 protein: CASSLSAPADYSNQPQHF
CDR3 DNA: TGTGCCAGCAGTTTATCCGCACCCGCCGATTATAGCAATCAGCCCCAGCATTTT

J gene: TRBJ2-7
D gene: NA
V gene: TRBV27
CDR3 protein: CASSDRPTVSYEQYF
CDR3 DNA: TGTGCCAGCAGCGACAGGCCCACCGTTTCCTACGAGCAGTACTTC

J gene: TRBJ2-2
D gene: TRBD2
V gene: TRBV5-1
CDR3 protein: CASSPHSGIEMAGELFF
CDR3 DNA: TGCGCCAGCAGCCCCCACAGCGGGATTGAAATGGCCGGGGAGCTGTTTTTT

J gene: TRBJ1-6
D gene: NA
V gene: TRBV28
CDR3 protein: CASSLLLGGDSPLHF
CDR3 DNA: TGTGCCAGCAGTTTATTGTTAGGCGGAGATTCACCCCTCCACTTT

J gene: TRBJ1-1
D gene: NA
V gene: TRBV27
CDR3 protein: CASSLSTATEAFF
CDR3 DNA: TGTGCCAGCAGTTTATCGACAGCCACTGAAGCTTTCTTT

J gene: TRBJ2-3
D gene: NA
V gene: TRBV12-3/TRBV12-4
CDR3 protein: CASSLLVQDTQYF
CDR3 DNA: TGTGCCAGCAGTTTGCTAGTACAGGATACGCAGTATTTT

J gene: TRBJ1-4
D gene: NA
V gene: TRBV4-1
CDR3 protein: CASSHLPQGLTNEKLFF
CDR3 DNA: TGCGCCAGCAGCCACCTCCCCCAGGGACTAACTAATGAAAAACTGTTTTTT

J gene: TRBJ1-5
D gene: NA
V gene: TRBV25-1
CDR3 protein: CASSDRGEGQPQHF
CDR3 DNA: TGTGCCAGCAGTGACCGGGGGGAGGGTCAGCCCCAGCATTTT

J gene: TRBJ2-7
D gene: TRBD1
V gene: TRBV5-1
CDR3 protein: CASSQLRPGQGAYEQYF
CDR3 DNA: TGCGCCAGCAGCCAGCTCCGACCGGGACAGGGGGCCTACGAGCAGTACTTC

J gene: TRBJ2-7
D gene: TRBD1
V gene: TRBV7-9
CDR3 protein: CASSTGQSYEQYF
CDR3 DNA: TGTGCCAGCAGTACGGGACAGAGTTACGAGCAGTACTTC

J gene: TRBJ2-7
D gene: TRBD1
V gene: TRBV7-8
CDR3 protein: CASSSGTGGIEQYF
CDR3 DNA: TGTGCCAGCAGCTCCGGGACAGGGGGTATCGAGCAGTACTTC

J gene: TRBJ1-4
D gene: TRBD1
V gene: TRBV5-1
CDR3 protein: CASSLGTVNEKLFF
CDR3 DNA: TGCGCCAGCAGCTTAGGGACAGTCAATGAAAAACTGTTTTTT

J gene: TRBJ2-3
D gene: NA
V gene: TRBV24-1
CDR3 protein: CATALGDTQYF
CDR3 DNA: TGTGCCACCGCACTTGGGGATACGCAGTATTTT

J gene: TRBJ1-5
D gene: NA
V gene: TRBV2
CDR3 protein: CASRGTYSNQPQHF
CDR3 DNA: TGTGCCAGCAGAGGGACATATAGCAATCAGCCCCAGCATTTT